The rows below give T cell receptor beta chains drawn from one sample of a study of shared clonotypes between healthy human individuals. Method: immunoSEQ multiplex PCR; TCRdb's copy keeps in-frame clones and lacks some. The profile shows under 2,000,000 clones, approximately 95% of them singletons. Sequencing input: naive CD8+ T cells sorted from blood. These receptors were taken from a man aged 18-30 years in good health. The CDR3 runs from the conserved cysteine through the conserved F or W. A D gene is named only where the DNA matches it firmly. The listing skips clone size in some rows; elsewhere it reads once, few, many or a size class.

size | J | V | length | D | DNA | CDR3
- | TRBJ2-7 | TRBV7-9 | 14 | TRBD2 | TGTGCCAGCAGCTTAGGGACTAGTGTCTACGAGCAGTACTTC | CASSLGTSVYEQYF
- | TRBJ2-1 | TRBV28 | 16 | - | TGTGCCAGCAGTTTATCGGGGACCCCGGCGGTCAATGAGCAGTTCTTC | CASSLSGTPAVNEQFF
- | TRBJ2-7 | TRBV4-3 | 16 | - | TGCGCCAGCAGCCAAGATGGGCTAGGGGGACACTACGAGCAGTACTTC | CASSQDGLGGHYEQYF
- | TRBJ2-5 | TRBV7-2 | 13 | - | TGTGCCAGCAGCTCCGGGATTGGAGAGACCCAGTACTTC | CASSSGIGETQYF
few | TRBJ1-2 | TRBV27 | 15 | - | TGTGCCAGCAGCCAGTTGGGACCCAAGAACTATGGCTACACCTTC | CASSQLGPKNYGYTF
- | TRBJ1-1 | TRBV4-1 | 13 | - | TGCGCCAGCAGCCTGCACTTTGACACTGAAGCTTTCTTT | CASSLHFDTEAFF
- | TRBJ2-2 | TRBV11-1 | 15 | - | TGTGCCAGCAGCCCCCCCAGGGGAGGCACCGGGGAGCTGTTTTTT | CASSPPRGGTGELFF
- | TRBJ1-1 | TRBV28 | 14 | - | TGTGCCAGCTCGGACCGATATTTGAACACTGAAGCTTTCTTT | CASSDRYLNTEAFF
- | TRBJ1-5 | TRBV28 | 13 | - | TGTGCCAGCAGTAGCTTTAGCAATCAGCCCCAGCATTTT | CASSSFSNQPQHF
- | TRBJ2-1 | TRBV6-1 | 16 | TRBD1 | TGTGCCAGCAGTGAAACTACAGGGGGCTTAAGGTCCGAGCAGTTCTTC | CASSETTGGLRSEQFF
- | TRBJ1-5 | TRBV6-5 | 14 | TRBD1 | TGTGCCAGCAGTTACTCGCAGGGGGGGCAGCCCCAGCATTTT | CASSYSQGGQPQHF
- | TRBJ2-7 | TRBV6-1 | 15 | TRBD2 | TGTGCCAGCGGATGGGGGGGAAAACGGTCCTACGAGCAGTACTTC | CASGWGGKRSYEQYF
- | TRBJ1-1 | TRBV6-1 | 17 | - | TGTGCCAGCAGTGAATTGGTGACCCAGGTGGTGGACACTGAAGCTTTCTTT | CASSELVTQVVDTEAFF
- | TRBJ2-5 | TRBV13 | 15 | - | TGTGCCAGCAGCTTAAGGGGGGCCATGGAAGAGACCCAGTACTTC | CASSLRGAMEETQYF
- | TRBJ2-7 | TRBV6-1 | 14 | - | TGTGCCAGCAGCGATCTAGGGGCGTCCTACGAGCAGTACTTC | CASSDLGASYEQYF
- | TRBJ2-1 | TRBV7-7 | 15 | - | TGTGCTAGCAGCGCCGGGTTGAGCTCCTACAATGAGCAGTTCTTC | CASSAGLSSYNEQFF
- | TRBJ1-3 | TRBV29-1 | 13 | - | TGCAGCGTTGTCTGGAGCTCTGGAAACACCATATATTTT | CSVVWSSGNTIYF
- | TRBJ2-7 | TRBV7-6 | 14 | - | TGTGCCAGCAGCGGGGGACGGGAGTCCTACGAGCAGTACTTC | CASSGGRESYEQYF
- | TRBJ1-4 | TRBV27 | 15 | - | TGTGCCAGCAGAACAACTCGGTTCTGGGATGAAAAACTGTTTTTT | CASRTTRFWDEKLFF
- | TRBJ2-7 | TRBV4-1 | 17 | TRBD2 | TGCGCCAGCAGCCAAGGCACCCCCGTCGCGGGGGGCTACGAGCAGTACTTC | CASSQGTPVAGGYEQYF
few | TRBJ2-2 | TRBV9 | 12 | - | TGTGCCAGCAGCTCGAACACCGGGGAGCTGTTTTTT | CASSSNTGELFF
- | TRBJ1-2 | TRBV29-1 | 12 | - | TGCAGCGTTGTAGGCAACAGCAATGGCTACACCTTC | CSVVGNSNGYTF
- | TRBJ1-6 | TRBV6-1 | 14 | - | TGTGCCAGCAGCGAACGAGGGGTTGATTCACCCCTCCACTTT | CASSERGVDSPLHF
- | TRBJ1-1 | TRBV7-8 | 16 | - | TGTGCCAGCAGCCTGACGGCGACAGGAGAGAACACTGAAGCTTTCTTT | CASSLTATGENTEAFF
once | TRBJ1-2 | TRBV7-8 | 14 | TRBD1 | TGTGCCAGCAGCTTCAGGGGGCTGGACTATGGCTACACCTTC | CASSFRGLDYGYTF
- | TRBJ2-7 | TRBV9 | 14 | - | TGTGCCAGCAACCGAGAGGGCCGAGAAAACGAGCAGTACTTC | CASNREGRENEQYF
- | TRBJ2-7 | TRBV10-1 | 15 | TRBD2 | TGCGCCAGCAGTGCCGGACTAGCGGGGTTTGGGGAGCAGTACTTC | CASSAGLAGFGEQYF
- | TRBJ2-3 | TRBV19 | 15 | TRBD2 | TGTGCCAGTAGATCAGCGGGGGTAAGCACAGATACGCAGTATTTT | CASRSAGVSTDTQYF
few | TRBJ1-2 | TRBV28 | 12 | - | TGTGCCAGCAGCCCACGTAACTATGGCTACACCTTC | CASSPRNYGYTF
- | TRBJ1-3 | TRBV5-4 | 15 | - | TGTGCCAGCAGCTTCGGTGGCGGCTCTGGAAACACCATATATTTT | CASSFGGGSGNTIYF
- | TRBJ1-6 | TRBV23-1 | 9 | - | TGCGCCAGCGAGGGACCCCTCCACTTT | CASEGPLHF
- | TRBJ2-5 | TRBV9 | 15 | TRBD1 | TGTGCCAGCAGCCCGTTACCCAGGGGGCAGGAGACCCAGTACTTC | CASSPLPRGQETQYF
- | TRBJ2-3 | TRBV4-2 | 18 | TRBD2 | TGTGCCAGCAGCCAAATCGGACTAGCGGGAGGGGTCACAGATACGCAGTATTTT | CASSQIGLAGGVTDTQYF
- | TRBJ2-7 | TRBV5-6 | 15 | TRBD2 | TGTGCCAGCAGCGGGGGACTAGCGGGAGACAACGAGCAGTACTTC | CASSGGLAGDNEQYF
- | TRBJ2-7 | TRBV5-1 | 14 | - | TGCGCCAGCAGCTTGGTACAGGGCAACTACGAGCAGTACTTC | CASSLVQGNYEQYF
- | TRBJ1-2 | TRBV4-1 | 12 | - | TGCGCCAGCAGCCAAGGAATGTATGGCTACACCTTC | CASSQGMYGYTF
once | TRBJ1-1 | TRBV6-1 | 14 | - | TGTGCCAGCAGTGACAGGGCAAAGAACACTGAAGCTTTCTTT | CASSDRAKNTEAFF
- | TRBJ1-6 | TRBV6-7 | 11 | - | TGTGCCAGCATCAAACGTTCACCCCTCCACTTT | CASIKRSPLHF
- | TRBJ2-3 | TRBV7-2 | 15 | - | TGTGCCAGCAGCTCACGACTGGGGGAGACAGATACGCAGTATTTT | CASSSRLGETDTQYF
- | TRBJ2-3 | TRBV7-8 | 15 | - | TGTGCCAGCAGCTTAGTGGATGGGGACACAGATACGCAGTATTTT | CASSLVDGDTDTQYF